The 26 T cell receptor beta chains in this list originate from one sample, sequenced in a study of control samples from healthy donors and cancer patients. Sequencing was performed with immunoSEQ multiplex PCR; in TCRdb, only in-frame clones are kept and a portion is missing. Of more than 95,000 clones in the sample, nearly 95% are singletons; the top ten hold about 2.6%. The sequenced sample consisted of blood. The receptor set was obtained from a man under 40 in good health.

CDR3 sequence reads: CASSQDWASQETQYF. For the CDR3, the DNA is TGTGCCAGCAGCCAAGATTGGGCTAGCCAAGAGACCCAGTACTTC. This rearrangement joins TRBV4-2 to TRBJ2-5; D gene ambiguous. V dropped 0 bases and J dropped 1 base, with 9 bases sitting between them. The CDR3 is 15 residues long. The germline V gene encodes CDR1 LGHNA and CDR2 YNFKEQ.

This chain links TRBV20-1 with TRBJ1-2; no reliable D call. V was pared by 3 bases and J by 8 bases, with 1 base between. Germline V lookup: CDR1 DFQATT, CDR2 SNEGSKA (reference sequence). The CDR3 is made up of 8 amino acids. The CDR3 coding sequence is TGCAGTGCTAGGGGCTACACCTTC. It encodes CSARGYTF.

The chain uses TRBV19 and TRBJ1-2, with a possible D match to TRBD1 (5 bases). CDR3 length equals 13 residues. The germline V gene encodes CDR1 LNHDA and CDR2 SQIVND (reference sequence). Deletions cut 3 bases from V and 4 bases from J, with 9 bases between. Here the CDR3 DNA reads TGTGCCAGTAGTATTGGGACCAGCTATGGCTACACCTTC. Amino acids: CASSIGTSYGYTF.

The J gene is TRBJ2-7, the V gene TRBV3-1 (or the pseudogene TRBV3-2); the D gene is possibly TRBD1 (6 bases). This CDR3 is built from 16 residues. The V end lost 0 bases, the J end lost 2 bases, and 14 bases lay between the germline ends. Germline V gene data show CDR1 as LGHDT and CDR2 as YNNKEL (reference sequence). CDR3 amino acids: CASSQDGQRSTYEQYF. CDR3 coding DNA: TGTGCCAGCAGCCAAGATGGACAGCGCAGCACCTACGAGCAGTACTTC.

The chain links TRBV27 to TRBJ2-5; 12 bases match TRBD2. Trimming removed 6 bases from V and 1 base from J; junction bases left unmatched: 12. This CDR3 is built from 18 residues. Germline loops: CDR1 MNHEY, CDR2 SMNVEV (reference sequence). DNA for the CDR3: TGTGCCAGCAGCCGCCTCCGACTAGCGGGGGACAGCCAAGAGACCCAGTACTTC. This codes for CASSRLRLAGDSQETQYF.

The genes are TRBV20-1 and TRBJ2-3; D is possibly TRBD2 (5 bases). CDR1 and CDR2 from the germline V gene are DFQATT and SNEGSKA (reference sequence). Deletions cut 5 bases from V and 10 bases from J, with 10 bases between. This CDR3 has 10 amino acids. In DNA form, the CDR3 reads TGCAGTGCTTATCAGGAGGCGCAGTATTTT. Protein sequence: CSAYQEAQYF.

The chain combines TRBV28 with TRBJ1-2; 8 bases align to TRBD1. There are 14 residues in the CDR3. V shed 8 bases, J shed 1 base, and the junction held 6 bases outside the gene matches. The germline V gene encodes CDR1 MDHEN and CDR2 SYDVKM. CDR3 nucleotides: TGTGCCAGCGGGACAGGCCTAAGTAACTATGGCTACACCTTC. Translated, it gives CASGTGLSNYGYTF.

This clone was recorded once. V usage is TRBV28 and J usage is TRBJ1-5, with 7 nucleotides matching TRBD1. The germline CDR1 and CDR2 sequences are MDHEN and SYDVKM. V was pared by 6 bases and J by 4 bases, with 9 bases of the junction left unmatched. The CDR3 is 15 residues long. The CDR3 nucleotides read TGTGCCAGCAGCCCTCAAGGGGGCGGTAATCAGCCCCAGCATTTT. This translates into CASSPQGGGNQPQHF.

The chain recombines TRBV25-1 with TRBJ1-2; D call uncertain. V lost 3 bases, J lost 0 bases, and 5 bases lay in between. The CDR3 runs 13 residues. Looked up from germline, CDR1 is MGHDK and CDR2 is SYGVNS. CDR3 sequence: CASSDRSNYGYTF. CDR3 in DNA: TGTGCCAGCAGTGACAGATCTAACTATGGCTACACCTTC.

This chain joins TRBV3-1 (or the pseudogene TRBV3-2) and TRBJ1-2; 7 bases are a match to TRBD1. Losses at the gene ends were 4 bases for V and 8 bases for J; bases not matched to a gene: 13. Germline assignment: CDR1 LGHDT and CDR2 YNNKEL (reference sequence). The length of the CDR3 is 15 residues. This CDR3 is CASSRVQGGLDGYTF. The CDR3 DNA follows: TGTGCCAGCAGCCGGGTGCAGGGGGGATTGGACGGCTACACCTTC.

V and J are TRBV2 and TRBJ1-1; TRBD1 might be the D (5 bases). The V end lost 2 bases, the J end lost 10 bases, and 14 bases lay between the germline ends. The CDR3 runs to 13 residues. Germline V CDR1 and CDR2: SNHLY, FYNNEI. CDR3 DNA sequence: TGTGCCAGCAGTGAAAGGGGTGGCGGCAGAGCTTTCTTT. It specifies CASSERGGGRAFF.

The chain uses TRBV5-8 and TRBJ2-7; 8 bases are a match to TRBD1. Germline V gene lookup returns CDR1 SGHTS and CDR2 YDEGEE. The length of the CDR3 is 15 residues. The junction had 8 bases not matched to a gene; V was cut back by 3 bases and J by 3 bases. CDR3 sequence reads: CASSSSRQGRYEQYF. DNA for the CDR3: TGTGCCAGCAGCTCATCCCGACAGGGGCGCTACGAGCAGTACTTC. The full variable domain, in which reference TRBV5-8 and TRBJ2-7 provide the parts outside the CDR3, is EAGVTQSPTHLIKTRGQQATLRCSPISGHTSVYWYQQALGLGLQFLLWYDEGEERNRGNFPPRFSGRQFPNYSSELNVNALELEDSALYLCASSSSRQGRYEQYFGPGTRLTVT.

The V call is TRBV5-4, the J call TRBJ1-1; 10 positions match TRBD1. Unmatched junction bases numbered 6, after V lost 4 bases and J lost 3 bases. This CDR3 has 15 amino acids. Germline values: CDR1 SGHNT, CDR2 YYREEE (reference sequence). CDR3: CASSSQTGGDTEAFF. The CDR3 DNA reads as TGTGCCAGCAGCAGTCAGACAGGGGGCGACACTGAAGCTTTCTTT.

The rearrangement uses TRBV3-1 (or the pseudogene TRBV3-2) and TRBJ2-7; D call uncertain. Trimming removed 2 bases from V and 2 bases from J, with 10 bases in between. Germline V gene data show CDR1 as LGHDT and CDR2 as YNNKEL (reference sequence). The CDR3 covers 14 residues. The DNA for the CDR3 is TGTGCCAGCAGCCAACAGGTGCGCCCCTACGAGCAGTACTTC. Residues: CASSQQVRPYEQYF.

The CDR3 spells CATSRTVDEKLFF. The CDR3 DNA is TGTGCCACCAGCCGGACGGTAGATGAAAAACTGTTTTTT. The chain joins TRBV15 to TRBJ1-4; D unresolved. Per the germline V gene, CDR1 is LNHNV and CDR2 is YYDKDF (reference sequence). V shed 5 bases and J shed 6 bases, with 10 bases lying between them. This CDR3 is built from 13 residues.

The chain joins TRBV27 to TRBJ2-3; D might be TRBD1 or TRBD2, each matching 5 bases. Per germline, CDR1 MNHEY and CDR2 SMNVEV (reference sequence). The CDR3 runs to 15 residues. Trimming shortened V by 2 bases and J by 2 bases, and 11 bases separated the two germline ends. The CDR3 loop reads CASSLGDPATDTQYF. The CDR3 DNA reads as TGTGCCAGCAGTTTAGGGGACCCCGCCACAGATACGCAGTATTTT.

The chain combines TRBV19 with TRBJ1-2, with D possibly matching TRBD1 (6 bases). Germline loops: CDR1 LNHDA, CDR2 SQIVND (reference sequence). V was clipped by 4 bases and J by 1 base, with 13 bases between them. This CDR3 contains 15 residues. CDR3 in amino acids: CASSRDRSLNYGYTF. CDR3 DNA: TGTGCCAGTAGTAGAGACAGGAGTCTTAACTATGGCTACACCTTC.

This chain uses TRBV28 with TRBJ2-7; no definite D call. V was trimmed by 4 bases and J by 1 base, leaving 8 bases between them. There are 13 residues in the CDR3. Germline V lookup: CDR1 MDHEN, CDR2 SYDVKM. The CDR3 DNA follows: TGTGCCAGCAGTTGGCCGGATTCCTACGAGCAGTACTTC. Translation: CASSWPDSYEQYF.

The J gene is TRBJ2-5, the V gene TRBV21-1; the tabulated D call, TRBD2, remains unverified against the DNA. TRBV21-1 corresponds to a pseudogene. This CDR3 is built from 13 residues. CDR3 loop: CASRGGGKETQYF. CDR3 nucleotides: TGTGCCAGCAGGGGGGGAGGCAAAGAGACCCAGTACTTC.

The chain uses TRBV25-1 and TRBJ1-1, with D perhaps matching TRBD1 (5 bases). Per germline, CDR1 MGHDK and CDR2 SYGVNS. V shed 5 bases and J shed 1 base, with 8 bases lying between them. This CDR3 has 13 residues. For the CDR3, the DNA is TGTGCCAGCAGTCTTACAGGGAACACTGAAGCTTTCTTT. This encodes CASSLTGNTEAFF. Looking up the rest from reference TRBV25-1 and TRBJ1-1 gives the full variable domain: EADIYQTPRYLVIGTGKKITLECSQTMGHDKMYWYQQDPGMELHLIHYSYGVNSTEKGDLSSESTVSRIRTEHFPLTLESARPSHTSQYLCASSLTGNTEAFFGQGTRLTVV.

CDR3 sequence (DNA): TGCGCCAGCAGACGGGACCTGGGGACCGGGGAGCTGTTTTTT. This codes for CASRRDLGTGELFF. The chain recombines TRBV5-1 with TRBJ2-2; D tentatively reads TRBD1 or TRBD2 (5 bases each). The germline V gene has CDR1 SGHRS and CDR2 YFSETQ. The CDR3 sequence is 14 residues long. Trimming took off 5 bases at V and 5 bases at J, with 13 bases between the two ends. Using reference TRBV5-1 and TRBJ2-2 for the parts outside the CDR3, the full variable domain is KAGVTQTPRYLIKTRGQQVTLSCSPISGHRSVSWYQQTPGQGLQFLFEYFSETQRNKGNFPGRFSGRQFSNSRSEMNVSTLELGDSALYLCASRRDLGTGELFFGEGSRLTVL.

J is TRBJ2-1 and V is TRBV5-6; TRBD1 matches at 11 bases. The junction had 15 bases not matched to a gene; V was cut back by 6 bases and J by 1 base. The V gene's germline CDR1 is SGHDT and CDR2 YYEEEE. This CDR3 has 19 residues. The CDR3 here is CASTQDRGRLFSSYNEQFF. Here the CDR3 DNA reads TGTGCCAGCACCCAGGACAGGGGGCGACTTTTTTCATCCTACAATGAGCAGTTCTTC.

The chain has TRBV9 and TRBJ2-3; 15 bases are shared with TRBD2. The germline CDR1 and CDR2 sequences are SGDLS and YYNGEE. This CDR3 contains 17 residues. The ends lost 4 bases at V and 0 bases at J; junction bases unmatched: 3. The CDR3 region is CASSLGTSGGSTDTQYF. DNA for the CDR3: TGTGCCAGCAGCTTAGGGACTAGCGGGGGGAGCACAGATACGCAGTATTTT.

The chain carries TRBV7-3 and TRBJ2-3, with no clear D. The CDR3 is 13 amino acids. Germline CDR1 is SGHTA and CDR2 is FQGTGA. V was trimmed by 0 bases and J by 5 bases, leaving 6 bases between them. In DNA, the CDR3 is TGTGCCAGCAGCTTAACGCGGAAAGATACGCAGTATTTT. It specifies CASSLTRKDTQYF.

V usage is TRBV28 and J usage is TRBJ1-2; 7 positions agree with TRBD1. This CDR3 is built from 14 residues. Germline V CDR1 and CDR2: MDHEN, SYDVKM. With 5 bases clipped from V and 0 bases from J, the junction kept 3 bases outside the gene matches. The CDR3 DNA reads TGTGCCAGCAGTGCGACAGGGTCTAACTATGGCTACACCTTC. Translated, it gives CASSATGSNYGYTF.

V is TRBV7-2 and J is TRBJ2-1; 12 nucleotides line up with TRBD2. V lost 3 bases to trimming and J lost 0 bases; unmatched junction nucleotides: 3. This CDR3 comprises 17 residues. Germline V gene sequence: CDR1 SGHTA, CDR2 FQGNSA. The CDR3 here is CASSFGLAGTSYNEQFF. The CDR3 DNA is TGTGCCAGCAGCTTCGGACTAGCGGGGACCTCCTACAATGAGCAGTTCTTC.